This T cell receptor beta chain was documented in a study of radiation and T cells in renal cell carcinoma. Regarding the study as a whole: Top tumor clonotypes rose in blood 2 weeks post-radiation, then contracted.

Time point defined: blood 4 weeks post-SBRT, at nephrectomy. Treatment given: 15 Gy SBRT to primary tumor, nephrectomy 4 weeks later. Nephrectomy followed 15 Gy stereotactic body radiation by 4 weeks. Blood was sampled at baseline, 2 weeks and 4 weeks after SBRT. Measured with immunoSEQ multiplex PCR; TCRdb has only the in-frame clones, and not every one. The sample has tens of thousands of clones, roughly 80% seen once; the top ten hold about 6.3%. This clone was counted only a few times. Its matching antigen is unknown. The receptor comes from a man aged 60 to 75 with renal cell carcinoma. Sample: blood, taken from a patient whose treatment included radiotherapy and nephrectomy.

The CDR3 DNA is TGTGCCAGTAGTTCCTATTCCCCCATATCGGGATACAATGAGCAGTTCTTC. Translating it yields CASSSYSPISGYNEQFF. This chain joins TRBV19 and TRBJ2-1, with D possibly TRBD2 on 5 matching bases. Germline V gene lookup returns CDR1 LNHDA and CDR2 SQIVND (reference sequence). V was cut by 5 bases and J by 4 bases, with 21 bases left in between. This CDR3 is 17 amino acids long.